The 27 T cell receptor beta chains presented below share a single source sample, sequenced in a study of Graves' ophthalmopathy and Graves' hyperthyroidism. Investigators amplified TCR beta CDR3 regions from RNA transcripts. First-round RT-PCR with HTBI primers preceded a second-round multiplex PCR. TCRdb processed the multiplex PCR reads anew with MiXCR; each CDR3 protein has one entry. The sample carries approximately 480,000 distinct CDR3 sequences, about an eighth recorded once. The sample taken for sequencing was blood. These receptors originate from a woman in her thirties with Graves' ophthalmopathy.

This clonotype showed up many times. This chain connects TRBV24-1 to TRBJ2-5, with D tentatively TRBD2 (6 bases). This CDR3 has 15 residues. CDR1 and CDR2 from the germline V gene are KGHDR and SFDVKD. V dropped 3 bases and J dropped 1 base, with 11 bases sitting between them. Here the CDR3 reads CATSDNRDSQETQYF. The CDR3 bases are TGTGCCACCAGTGATAACCGGGACTCCCAAGAGACCCAGTACTTC.

This clonotype has ten or more counts. V gene TRBV12-3 or TRBV12-4 combines with J gene TRBJ2-7; TRBD1 matches 9 bases. V was pared by 6 bases and J by 3 bases, with 9 bases of the junction left unmatched. The CDR3 length is 15 residues. The CDR3, as DNA: TGTGCCAGCAGCCCGGGACAGGGTGCCCACTACGAGCAGTACTTC. Its protein is CASSPGQGAHYEQYF.

This clonotype was observed at least ten times. V and J are TRBV6-2 or TRBV6-3 and TRBJ2-5; perhaps TRBD1 as D (5 bases). CDR3 length: 14 residues. Germline V gene lookup returns CDR1 MNHEY and CDR2 SVGEGT. V was clipped by 6 bases and J by 1 base, with 12 bases between them. Here the CDR3 DNA reads TGTGCCAGCAGCCGGACACTCACCCAAGAGACCCAGTACTTC. Translated, it gives CASSRTLTQETQYF.

This clonotype was picked up many times. This rearrangement joins TRBV20-1 to TRBJ1-1; a weak D match, TRBD1 (6 bases). The V gene's germline CDR1 is DFQATT and CDR2 SNEGSKA (reference sequence). V lost 6 bases to trimming and J lost 6 bases, with 14 bases between them. The CDR3 length is 12 residues. The CDR3 nucleotides are TGCAGTGCAAGGGGGGGGGCGGCTGAAGCTTTCTTT. It is translated as CSARGGAAEAFF.

The rearrangement joins TRBV18 to TRBJ1-5; 7 nucleotides line up with TRBD1. The CDR3 totals 14 residues. Looked up from germline, CDR1 is KGHSH and CDR2 is LQKENI. With 2 bases clipped from V and 11 bases from J, the junction kept 9 bases outside the gene matches. The CDR3 loop is CASSPSRDSLAQHF. The CDR3 region has the DNA TGTGCCAGCTCACCATCCCGGGACAGTTTGGCCCAGCATTTT.

This chain connects TRBV11-3 to TRBJ1-2; D ambiguous. CDR3 length equals 13 residues. V shed 1 base and J shed 4 bases, with 7 bases lying between them. Germline V gene lookup returns CDR1 SGHNT and CDR2 YENEEA. The CDR3 loop is CASSLVRGYGYTF. CDR3 bases: TGTGCCAGCAGCTTAGTTCGAGGCTATGGCTACACCTTC.

In this sample, this clonotype turned up many times. The chain couples TRBV28 to TRBJ2-7, with TRBD2 identical over 10 bases. CDR3 length: 16 amino acids. Germline values: CDR1 MDHEN, CDR2 SYDVKM. V was pared by 3 bases and J by 0 bases, with 5 bases of the junction left unmatched. The CDR3 is CASSFPLAGSSYEQYF. As DNA, the CDR3 is TGTGCCAGCAGTTTTCCACTAGCGGGGAGCTCCTACGAGCAGTACTTC.

This clonotype was detected ten times or more. CDR3 protein: CASSPGRGPQHF. The CDR3 coding sequence is TGTGCCAGCAGTCCGGGGAGGGGGCCCCAGCATTTT. The genes are TRBV28 and TRBJ1-5; TRBD1 is a possible D gene (5 bases). Germline-derived CDR1 and CDR2 are MDHEN and SYDVKM. Between the trimmed V and J ends, which lost 5 bases and 9 bases, there was a span of 11 bases. This CDR3 region has 12 residues. Filled out from reference TRBV28 and TRBJ1-5, the complete variable domain reads DVKVTQSSRYLVKRTGEKVFLECVQDMDHENMFWYRQDPGLGLRLIYFSYDVKMKEKGDIPEGYSVSREKKERFSLILESASTNQTSMYLCASSPGRGPQHFGDGTRLSIL.

This clonotype was observed many times. V usage is TRBV5-1 and J usage is TRBJ2-2; D may be TRBD1 or TRBD2 (5 bases each). Trimming left V 0 bases short and J 3 bases short, with 9 bases between. Germline values: CDR1 SGHRS, CDR2 YFSETQ. The CDR3 sequence is 15 residues long. The CDR3 DNA reads as TGCGCCAGCAGCTTGGAGGGGAGCGACACCGGGGAGCTGTTTTTT. Translated: CASSLEGSDTGELFF.

This clonotype was recorded at least ten times. CDR3 in DNA: TGTGCCAGCAGTGCGGACAGCCCGGCCGGCTACACCTTC. Protein product: CASSADSPAGYTF. V gene TRBV12-3 or TRBV12-4 combines with J gene TRBJ1-2, with a tentative D call TRBD1 (6 bases). V was cut by 5 bases and J by 8 bases, with 15 bases left in between. The CDR3 consists of 13 residues.

The sample holds many counts of this clonotype. Here the CDR3 reads CASSYQQAFF. The CDR3 bases are TGTGCCAGCAGTTACCAGCAAGCTTTCTTT. The chain employs TRBV6-5 and TRBJ1-1; D gene ambiguous. Trimming cost V 2 bases and J 9 bases, with 4 bases left between them. Per germline, CDR1 MNHEY and CDR2 SVGAGI. The CDR3 is 10 residues long.

A note on this clonotype: Possible read error: a much larger clone is one base away. This chain links TRBV5-1 with TRBJ2-7; 12 bases are shared with TRBD2. Germline lookup yields CDR1 SGHRS and CDR2 YFSETQ. The CDR3 is made up of 13 amino acids. CDR3 sequence reads: CASASGGAYEKYF. The CDR3, as DNA: TGCGCCAGCGCTAGCGGGGGGGCCTACGAGAAGTACTTC.

This clonotype was seen repeatedly, ten times or more. This chain joins TRBV20-1 and TRBJ1-2; 8 bases are a match to TRBD1. CDR1 DFQATT and CDR2 SNEGSKA come from the germline V gene (reference sequence). The CDR3 runs 14 residues. Unmatched junction bases numbered 7, after V lost 5 bases and J lost 2 bases. CDR3 residues: CSASWTGLNYGYTF. CDR3 DNA sequence: TGCAGTGCTTCCTGGACAGGGCTAAACTATGGCTACACCTTC.

This clonotype has just a few counts. The chain recombines TRBV29-1 with TRBJ2-7; D gene unclear. The V end lost 4 bases, the J end lost 5 bases, and 9 bases lay between the germline ends. This CDR3 is built from 11 residues. Germline CDR1 reads SQVTM; CDR2 reads ANQGSEA. CDR3: CSVGYTNEQYF. Here the CDR3 DNA reads TGCAGCGTTGGTTATACGAACGAGCAGTACTTC.

The table lists this clonotype with a few counts. The gene calls are TRBV20-1 and TRBJ1-1; 9 bases match TRBD1. Germline CDR1 is DFQATT and CDR2 is SNEGSKA (reference sequence). The V segment lost 5 bases and the J segment 2 bases; nucleotides outside the gene matches: 9. This CDR3 comprises 15 residues. The CDR3 DNA is TGCAGTGCTCTAGGGGACAGGGTAGTTAACACTGAAGCTTTCTTT. Amino acids: CSALGDRVVNTEAFF.

This clonotype was seen at least ten times. The chain uses TRBV28 and TRBJ1-5; 10 nucleotides agree with TRBD1. The germline V gene has CDR1 MDHEN and CDR2 SYDVKM. The CDR3 length is 14 residues. With 8 bases clipped from V and 10 bases from J, the junction kept 11 bases outside the gene matches. The CDR3 DNA reads TGTGCCAGCGACGGGACAGGGGTGATCTACCCCCAGCATTTT. The encoded protein is CASDGTGVIYPQHF. Together with reference TRBV28 and TRBJ1-5, the CDR3 gives the full variable domain: DVKVTQSSRYLVKRTGEKVFLECVQDMDHENMFWYRQDPGLGLRLIYFSYDVKMKEKGDIPEGYSVSREKKERFSLILESASTNQTSMYLCASDGTGVIYPQHFGDGTRLSIL.

This clonotype has at least ten counts. At one of its ends the junction is not consistent with the germline gene, which may arise from a read error. The rearrangement joins TRBV2 to TRBJ1-1, with D possibly matching TRBD1 (6 bases). Per germline, CDR1 SNHLY and CDR2 FYNNEI. The CDR3 is 16 residues long. The CDR3 sequence: CASREGGWGVGTEAFF. The CDR3 DNA reads TGTGCCAGCAGGGAAGGGGGTTGGGGCGTGGGAACTGAAGCTTTCTTT.

This clonotype showed up many times. The chain joins TRBV5-5 to TRBJ2-7; TRBD2 matches 14 bases. J was trimmed by 5 bases and V by 3 bases; bases with no gene match: 4. This CDR3 comprises 15 residues. The germline CDR1 and CDR2 sequences are SGHKS and YYEKEE (reference sequence). The CDR3 reads CASSSGTSGGDEQYF. CDR3 nucleotide sequence: TGTGCCAGCAGCTCCGGGACTAGCGGGGGTGACGAGCAGTACTTC.

This clonotype showed up just a few times. The junction differs from germline at one of its ends, possibly a read error. J is TRBJ2-2 and V is TRBV5-1; 9 bases are a match to TRBD1. CDR1 is SGHRS and CDR2 is YFSETQ in the germline V gene. The CDR3 loop spans 17 amino acids. Written as DNA, the CDR3 is TGCGCCAGCAGCTCGCCTCACGGACAGGGGAGCACCGGGGAGCCGTTTTTT. This sequence encodes CASSSPHGQGSTGEPFF.

This clonotype was counted at least ten times. The DNA of the CDR3 is TGTGCCAGCCTCTCAGAGGGCGGTCGGCGGGGTGGGATTCAGTACTTC. This encodes CASLSEGGRRGGIQYF. The chain links TRBV27 to TRBJ2-4, with TRBD2 as a possible D gene (6 bases). Germline V gives CDR1 MNHEY, CDR2 SMNVEV (reference sequence). The V end lost 8 bases, the J end lost 10 bases, and 27 bases lay between the germline ends. The CDR3 extends over 16 amino acids.

This clonotype was seen ten or more times. The chain uses TRBV28 and TRBJ1-1, with D maybe TRBD1 (6 bases). The germline CDR1 and CDR2 sequences are MDHEN and SYDVKM. V lost 5 bases to trimming and J lost 5 bases, with 18 bases between them. There are 15 residues in the CDR3. CDR3 DNA sequence: TGTGCCAGCAGTCCGCCGGGCAGGGGCGTTACTGAAGCTTTCTTT. Translated, it gives CASSPPGRGVTEAFF.

This clonotype was observed a few times. A read error is possible here, since a much larger clone lies one base away. The chain links TRBV28 to TRBJ2-7; possibly TRBD1 or TRBD2 for D (5 bases each). The germline CDR1 and CDR2 sequences are MDHEN and SYDVKM. The CDR3 runs to 12 residues. In DNA form, the CDR3 reads TGTGTCCACCGGGACGCCCACTACGAGCAGTACTTC. Its protein product is CVHRDAHYEQYF.

With regard to this clonotype: This may stem from a read error, because a much larger clone lies one nucleotide away. Written as DNA, the CDR3 is TGCAGCGTCCATCGGACGCGGGACCCTGAAGCTTTCTTT. The encoded protein is CSVHRTRDPEAFF. V is TRBV29-1 and J is TRBJ1-1; a possible D gene is TRBD1 (5 bases). Germline V CDR1 and CDR2: SQVTM, ANQGSEA. CDR3 length: 13 residues. Trimming cost V 6 bases and J 6 bases, with 17 bases left between them. The whole variable domain, filled in from reference TRBV29-1 and TRBJ1-1, reads SAVISQKPSRDICQRGTSLTIQCQVDSQVTMMFWYRQQPGQSLTLIATANQGSEATYESGFVIDKFPISRPNLTFSTLTVSNMSPEDSSIYLCSVHRTRDPEAFFGQGTRLTVV.

This clonotype was seen once. The V gene is TRBV28, the J gene TRBJ1-1; D uncertain. Looked up from germline, CDR1 is MDHEN and CDR2 is SYDVKM. This CDR3 spans 15 amino acids. Trimming removed 5 bases from V and 1 base from J, with 14 bases in between. CDR3 region: CASSAVEPSNTEAFF. The CDR3 region has the DNA TGTGCCAGCAGTGCCGTGGAGCCTTCGAACACTGAAGCTTTCTTT. The whole variable domain, filled in from reference TRBV28 and TRBJ1-1, reads DVKVTQSSRYLVKRTGEKVFLECVQDMDHENMFWYRQDPGLGLRLIYFSYDVKMKEKGDIPEGYSVSREKKERFSLILESASTNQTSMYLCASSAVEPSNTEAFFGQGTRLTVV.

This clonotype was observed at least ten times. The rearrangement joins TRBV12-5 to TRBJ2-2, with D perhaps matching TRBD2 (6 bases). There are 14 residues in the CDR3. V lost 6 bases and J 4 bases, leaving 12 bases between the germline ends. CDR1 and CDR2 from the germline V gene are LGHNT and FRNRAP. The CDR3 sequence: CASGAAGGTGELFF. For the CDR3, the DNA is TGTGCTAGTGGAGCAGCCGGGGGCACCGGGGAGCTGTTTTTT.

This clonotype was observed many times. The chain links TRBV12-3 or TRBV12-4 to TRBJ2-7; D not resolved. This CDR3 comprises 15 residues. The V end was cut by 1 base, the J end by 4 bases, with 14 bases between. The CDR3 reads CASSLDRLYQYEQYF. The CDR3 DNA sequence: TGTGCCAGCAGTTTAGATCGCCTCTACCAATACGAGCAGTACTTC.

This clonotype was seen repeatedly, ten times or more. The gene calls are TRBV30 and TRBJ1-5; possibly TRBD1 for D (5 bases). The germline V gene has CDR1 GTSNPN and CDR2 SVGIG (reference sequence). The CDR3 length is 13 residues. Trimming stripped 2 bases from V and 7 bases from J, with 12 bases between. CDR3 in amino acids: CAWSRGTDQPQHF. CDR3 nucleotides: TGTGCCTGGAGTAGAGGGACGGACCAGCCCCAGCATTTT. The entire variable domain, with the rest obtained from reference TRBV30 and TRBJ1-5, is as follows: SQTIHQWPATLVQPVGSPLSLECTVEGTSNPNLYWYRQAAGRGLQLLFYSVGIGQISSEVPQNLSASRPQDRQFILSSKKLLLSDSGFYLCAWSRGTDQPQHFGDGTRLSIL.